This T cell receptor beta chain was profiled in a study of cytomegalovirus exposure and HLA in healthy donors. Study-wide background: Some 180 million T cells yielded 100 million or so unique TCR beta sequences in earlier analysis.

V lost 2 bases to trimming and J lost 1 base, with 7 bases between them. This CDR3 contains 13 residues. Germline V gene sequence: CDR1 GTSNPN, CDR2 SVGIG (reference sequence). PCR used 60 Vbeta primers and 13 Jbeta primers. Measured with immunoSEQ multiplex PCR; TCRdb has only the in-frame clones, and not every one. The table records 150,000 to 180,000 clones, about four fifths of them present only once. The sequenced material came from PBMCs. The source is a young man in good health and CMV-seropositive. The J gene is TRBJ2-3, the V gene TRBV30; maybe TRBD2 (5 bases). The CDR3 sequence: CAWSLGGTDTQYF. The CDR3 DNA reads TGTGCCTGGAGTCTCGGGGGCACAGATACGCAGTATTTT.